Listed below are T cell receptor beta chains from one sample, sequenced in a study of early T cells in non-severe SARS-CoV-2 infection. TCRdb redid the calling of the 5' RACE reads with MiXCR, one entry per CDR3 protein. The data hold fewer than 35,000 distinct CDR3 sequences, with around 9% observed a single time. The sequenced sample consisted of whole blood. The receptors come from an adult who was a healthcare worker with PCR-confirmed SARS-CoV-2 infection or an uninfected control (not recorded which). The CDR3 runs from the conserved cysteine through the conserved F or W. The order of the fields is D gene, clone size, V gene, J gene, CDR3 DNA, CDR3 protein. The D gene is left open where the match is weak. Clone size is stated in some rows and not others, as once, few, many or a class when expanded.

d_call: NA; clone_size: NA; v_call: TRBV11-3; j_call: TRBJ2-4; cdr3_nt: TGTGCCAGCAGCGGGGTGCAAAACATTCAGTACTTC; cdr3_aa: CASSGVQNIQYF
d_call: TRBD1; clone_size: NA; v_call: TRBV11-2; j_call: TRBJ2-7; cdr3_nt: TGTGCCAGCAGCTTAGGCGGGACAGGGGGCGCAGTGCAGTACTTC; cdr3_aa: CASSLGGTGGAVQYF
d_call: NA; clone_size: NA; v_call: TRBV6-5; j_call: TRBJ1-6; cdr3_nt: TGTGCCACTACGACTGGCACTTCACCCCTCCACTTT; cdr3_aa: CATTTGTSPLHF
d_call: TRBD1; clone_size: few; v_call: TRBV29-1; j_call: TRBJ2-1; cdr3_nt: TGCAGCGGGAGAGACAGGGCCAACTACAATGGGCAGTTCTTC; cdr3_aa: CSGRDRANYNGQFF
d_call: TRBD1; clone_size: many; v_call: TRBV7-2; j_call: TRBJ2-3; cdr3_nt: TGTGCCAGCCTAGACAGGGTCGGGGGCACAGATACGCAGTATTTT; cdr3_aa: CASLDRVGGTDTQYF
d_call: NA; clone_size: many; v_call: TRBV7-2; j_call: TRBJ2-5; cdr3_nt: TGTGCCAGCAGCTCCACAGGGCGCTACCGACAAGAGACCCAGTACTTC; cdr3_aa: CASSSTGRYRQETQYF
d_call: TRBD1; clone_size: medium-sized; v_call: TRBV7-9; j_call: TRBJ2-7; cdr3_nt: TGTGCCAGCAGCTTAACAGGGGACGAGCAGTACTTC; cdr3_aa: CASSLTGDEQYF
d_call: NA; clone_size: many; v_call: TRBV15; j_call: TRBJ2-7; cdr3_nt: TGTGCCACCAGCAGAGATCTGGGGCGGGTGAACGAGCAGTACTTC; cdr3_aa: CATSRDLGRVNEQYF
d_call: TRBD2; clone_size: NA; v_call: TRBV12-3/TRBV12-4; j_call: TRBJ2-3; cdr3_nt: TGTGCCAGCACCCGCGGGGGGAGCGGGGGGGCCATAGCACAGATACGCAGGTATTTT; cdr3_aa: CASTRGGSGGAIAQIRRYF
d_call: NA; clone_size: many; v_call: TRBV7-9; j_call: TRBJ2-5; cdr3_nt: TGTGCCAGCGAGATCCAAGAGACCCAGTACTTC; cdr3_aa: CASEIQETQYF
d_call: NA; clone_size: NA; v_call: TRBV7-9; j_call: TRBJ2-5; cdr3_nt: TGTGCCAGCAGCTTCTCAGGGACGGGAGAGACCCAGTACTTC; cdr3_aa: CASSFSGTGETQYF
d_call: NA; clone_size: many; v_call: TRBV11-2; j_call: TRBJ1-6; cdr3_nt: TGTGCCAGCAGCTTTTCATCCGGAAATAATTCACCCCTCCACTTT; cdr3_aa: CASSFSSGNNSPLHF
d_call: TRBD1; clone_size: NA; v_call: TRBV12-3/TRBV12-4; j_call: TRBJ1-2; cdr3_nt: TGTGCCAGCAGCGTAGGGGGGACAGGGGGAGTGATCTATGGCTACACCTTC; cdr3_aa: CASSVGGTGGVIYGYTF
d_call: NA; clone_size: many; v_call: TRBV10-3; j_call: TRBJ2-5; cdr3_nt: TGTGCCATCAGTGAGTCGACTCGGTCAGTCGAAGAGACCCAGTACTTC; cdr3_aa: CAISESTRSVEETQYF
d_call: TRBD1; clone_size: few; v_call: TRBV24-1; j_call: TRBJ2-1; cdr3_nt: TGTGCCACCAGTAGGGAGACAGGGGGGAACAATGAGCAGTTCTTC; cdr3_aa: CATSRETGGNNEQFF
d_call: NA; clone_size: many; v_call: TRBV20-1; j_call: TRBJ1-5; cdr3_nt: TGCAGTGCTGGCGGGATCTTCGAGGGGAACGATCAGCCCCAGCATTTT; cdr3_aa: CSAGGIFEGNDQPQHF
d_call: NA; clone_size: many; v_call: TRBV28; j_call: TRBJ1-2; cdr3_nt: TGTGCCGCATATGGCGCGGATGAGGGGGTATTTTGGGGCTACACCTTC; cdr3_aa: CAAYGADEGVFWGYTF
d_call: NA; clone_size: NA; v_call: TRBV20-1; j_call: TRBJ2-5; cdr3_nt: TGCAGTGCCTCGGATCCCCCCAAGACCCAGTACTTC; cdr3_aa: CSASDPPKTQYF
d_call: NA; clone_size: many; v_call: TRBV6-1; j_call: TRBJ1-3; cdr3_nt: TGTGCCAGCAGCGCAGGGAGAGGAAACACCATATATTTT; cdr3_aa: CASSAGRGNTIYF
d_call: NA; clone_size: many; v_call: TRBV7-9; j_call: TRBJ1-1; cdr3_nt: TGTGCCAGCAGACAAGAGAGGGGGGCACGGGTCGAAGCTTTCTTT; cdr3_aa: CASRQERGARVEAFF